Included here is one T cell receptor (beta chain) sequence, with context. The CDR3 sequence is 16 residues long. V lost 4 bases, J lost 2 bases, and 9 bases stayed unmatched. The germline V gene has CDR1 MDHEN and CDR2 SYDVKM. These data are taken from a study of cytomegalovirus exposure and HLA in healthy donors. Donors in the study were healthy people who gave bone marrow. PCR was performed using 60 Vbeta and 13 Jbeta primers. Using immunoSEQ multiplex PCR, the repertoire was profiled, and TCRdb retains in-frame clones only, with some absent. The data contain about 76,000 clones, around 80% of them singletons.

This chain joins TRBV28 and TRBJ2-3; 7 nucleotides align to TRBD2. Sequences were obtained from PBMCs. The TCR comes from a male donor in good health and CMV-seropositive. The chain's CDR3 is CASSWAPSGTTDTQYF. The CDR3 DNA follows: TGTGCCAGCAGTTGGGCACCTAGCGGCACCACAGATACGCAGTATTTT.